The rows below give T cell receptor beta chains drawn from one sample of a study of T cell repertoires in cytomegalovirus infection. TCRdb passed the reads through MiXCR, listing each CDR3 protein once. Among more than 150,000 distinct CDR3 sequences listed, around 20% were seen once. Sequenced material: PBMCs. The receptors were gathered from a human donor in good health (CMV status not recorded). Some clones in this sample may be carry-over from other donors' samples. CDR3s include the opening cysteine and the closing phenylalanine or tryptophan. A D gene is named only where the DNA matches it firmly. Expanded clones are given a class, and other clones once, few, many or no size at all.

TRBJ2-3 | TRBV7-2 | . | . | TGTGCCAGCAGCGTCCGGGAGCGCGATACGCAGTATTTT | CASSVRERDTQYF
TRBJ1-6 | TRBV5-4 | . | few | TGTGCCAGCAGCTTGGAACAGGATAATTCACCCCTCCACTTT | CASSLEQDNSPLHF
TRBJ1-1 | TRBV3-1 | TRBD1 | . | TGTGCCAGCAGCCGGGTCGCTCCGGGACAGGAAGCTTTCTTT | CASSRVAPGQEAFF
TRBJ2-1 | TRBV7-9 | . | many | TGTGCCAGCAGCTTCGGTGGGAGTGGAAGGAATGAGCAGTTCTTC | CASSFGGSGRNEQFF
TRBJ2-3 | TRBV24-1 | . | few | TGTGCCACCAGTGACCGAACAGCGGGCGGAGCACAGGGTGACACAGATACGCAGTATTTT | CATSDRTAGGAQGDTDTQYF
TRBJ2-7 | TRBV6-2/TRBV6-3 | TRBD1 | few | TGTGCCAGCAAGGGGGCTTCAGCCTACGAGCAGTACTTC | CASKGASAYEQYF
TRBJ2-5 | TRBV28 | TRBD2 | . | TGTGCCAGCGTGACTAGCGGGGGCCTTCGAACCCAGTACTTC | CASVTSGGLRTQYF
TRBJ2-3 | TRBV6-6 | . | once | TGTGCCAGCAGTTATGCCTACACAGATACGCAGTATTTT | CASSYAYTDTQYF
TRBJ1-1 | TRBV11-3 | . | many | TGTGCCAGCAGCTCATTCAGGGAAAGCACTGAAGCTTTCTTT | CASSSFRESTEAFF
TRBJ1-5 | TRBV20-1 | TRBD1 | . | TGCAGTGCTAGAAAAGTGACAGGGAAGTTTTATCAGCCCCAGCATTTT | CSARKVTGKFYQPQHF
TRBJ1-5 | TRBV19 | TRBD1 | . | TGTGCCAGTAGTATAGCACCGGGACAGGGCCATCAGTATAGCAATCAGCCCCAGCATTTT | CASSIAPGQGHQYSNQPQHF
TRBJ1-5 | TRBV12-3/TRBV12-4 | . | many | TGTGCCAGCAGCCGGGGACCAACGAGCAATCAGCCCCAGCATTTT | CASSRGPTSNQPQHF
TRBJ2-5 | TRBV19 | TRBD2 | few | TGTGCCAGTAGTATAATACCCCGGACTAGCGGGAGTCGGGAGACCCAGTACTTC | CASSIIPRTSGSRETQYF
TRBJ1-2 | TRBV20-1 | . | . | TGCAGTGCTAGCAACAGGGCGGATCCTAACTATGGCTACACCTTC | CSASNRADPNYGYTF
TRBJ1-2 | TRBV7-9 | . | . | TGTGCCAGCAGTCCCACAGAGACAAACTATGGCTACACCTTC | CASSPTETNYGYTF
TRBJ1-2 | TRBV27 | . | . | TGTGCCAGCAGTTTAGCATTCGACCCGAGACTGGGTGGCTACACCTTC | CASSLAFDPRLGGYTF
TRBJ1-1 | TRBV25-1 | TRBD1 | few | TGTGCCAGCAGTGAAGCAGGGGGCGTTGAAGCTTTCTTT | CASSEAGGVEAFF
TRBJ1-1 | TRBV10-3 | . | . | TGTGCCATCAGTGAGCGGGGGGAATTGAACACTGAAGCTTTCTTT | CAISERGELNTEAFF
TRBJ2-3 | TRBV2 | . | few | TGTGCCAGCAGTGAAGACCCCATTACGAGAGATACGCAGTATTTT | CASSEDPITRDTQYF
TRBJ2-3 | TRBV7-3 | TRBD2 | many | TGTGCCAGCAGCTTAAACCCACCGGGACTAGCGGGAGGGGATAGCACAGATACGCAGTATTTT | CASSLNPPGLAGGDSTDTQYF
TRBJ1-2 | TRBV6-2/TRBV6-3 | . | many | TGTGCCAGCAGTTACTCTAAGGGTGGCTACACCTTC | CASSYSKGGYTF
TRBJ2-5 | TRBV29-1 | TRBD2 | many | TGCAGCGTAAGGCCGGGACTAGCGGCCCAAGAGACCCAGTACTTC | CSVRPGLAAQETQYF
TRBJ2-7 | TRBV20-1 | TRBD1 | . | TGCAGTGCTAGCGGCCAGGGGGATTCTAGCTCCTACGAGCAGTACTTC | CSASGQGDSSSYEQYF
TRBJ2-5 | TRBV7-2 | . | many | TGTGCCAGCAGCTTAATCAGGGAGACCCAGTACTTC | CASSLIRETQYF
TRBJ1-2 | TRBV12-3/TRBV12-4 | TRBD1 | . | TGTGCCAGCAGTTTTGGTCTCCAGGGGGCATTCGGCTACACCTTC | CASSFGLQGAFGYTF
TRBJ1-1 | TRBV7-4 | . | . | TGTGCCAGCAGGCCTCAACGGAACACTGAAGCTTTCTTT | CASRPQRNTEAFF
TRBJ2-2 | TRBV5-1 | . | many | TGTGCCAGCAGCTTAGGAAACACCGGGGAGCTGTTTTTT | CASSLGNTGELFF
TRBJ1-5 | TRBV12-3/TRBV12-4 | . | many | TGTGCCAGCAGTACAAAATGGGGGAGGTCTGGGCAGCCCCAGCATTTT | CASSTKWGRSGQPQHF
TRBJ2-5 | TRBV7-6 | TRBD1 | . | TGTGCCAGCAGCTTAGCGGAGCAGGGGGCATTCGAGACCCAGTACTTC | CASSLAEQGAFETQYF
TRBJ2-7 | TRBV11-1 | . | few | TGTGCCAGCAGCTTAGTTGGGGCTAGATTCGACGAGCAGTACTTC | CASSLVGARFDEQYF
TRBJ2-3 | TRBV5-5 | . | . | TGTGCCAGCAGCTCGAGAGGACTAAGCACAGATACGCAGTATTTT | CASSSRGLSTDTQYF